This T cell receptor beta chain originates from a study of blood T cell repertoires in COVID-19. The wider study: PBMCs, B-cell-depleted T cells, or T cells were the source of the cDNA or gDNA that made up the material.

The CDR3 loop spans 17 amino acids. Losses at the gene ends were 1 base for V and 0 bases for J; bases not matched to a gene: 4. The germline V gene encodes CDR1 SGHVS and CDR2 FQNEAQ. The assay was immunoSEQ multiplex PCR, and TCRdb's table has in-frame clones only and misses some. The table has roughly 250,000 clones, roughly nine tenths seen once; the top ten hold 2.4%. The study drew participants aged about 18 to 89 years from some 24 US areas. Input material: PBMCs or T cells enriched from blood (not recorded which). This clonotype was obtained from a woman aged 18 to 35 who had recovered from COVID-19. The chain employs TRBV7-8 and TRBJ2-3, with 10 bases lining up with TRBD2. CDR3 in amino acids: CASSLGTSGISTDTQYF. In nucleotides, the CDR3 is TGTGCCAGCAGCTTAGGGACTAGCGGAATCAGCACAGATACGCAGTATTTT. Full variable domain (outside the CDR3, taken from reference TRBV7-8 and TRBJ2-3): GAGVSQSPRYKVAKRGQDVALRCDPISGHVSLFWYQQALGQGPEFLTYFQNEAQLDKSGLPSDRFFAERPEGSVSTLKIQRTQQEDSAVYLCASSLGTSGISTDTQYFGPGTRLTVL.